A single sample is the source of the 2 T cell receptor beta chains below, sequenced in a study of blood T cells in healthy people across ages. A second PCR, run for 7 to 11 cycles, used a sample-barcoded 5' primer plus a J-beta primer mix. In TCRdb, the 5' RACE reads were re-called with MiXCR into one record per CDR3 protein. The data show about 580,000 distinct CDR3 sequences, under 55% seen once. Sequenced input: blood. The receptors come from a man older than 75 in good health.

There are many counts of this clonotype. V and J are TRBV4-3 and TRBJ1-1; D call uncertain. Germline V gene data show CDR1 as LGHNA and CDR2 as YSLEER. The germline V and J ends were trimmed by 3 bases and 9 bases, with 20 bases remaining between them. The CDR3 runs 15 residues. CDR3 residues: CASSQTIGLQFQAFF. The CDR3 DNA reads as TGCGCCAGCAGCCAGACTATCGGGCTCCAGTTCCAAGCTTTCTTT.

This clonotype came up once. V is TRBV6-6 and J is TRBJ2-1, with D uncertain. Trimming left V 5 bases short and J 6 bases short, with 8 bases between. The CDR3 is 12 residues long. CDR1 is MNHNY, CDR2 SVGAGI, per germline (reference sequence). The CDR3, as DNA: TGTGCCAGCAGTCATCAGTTCAATGAGCAGTTCTTC. Its protein product is CASSHQFNEQFF.